The 27 T cell receptor beta chains given below trace back to one sample, sequenced in a study of blood T cell repertoires in COVID-19. Assay used: immunoSEQ multiplex PCR; TCRdb lists only in-frame clones, some missing. The data show approximately 270,000 clones, around 88% seen once. Sequenced: peripheral blood. The receptor set was obtained from a man older than 75 with acute or convalescent COVID-19.

The chain employs TRBV6-2 or TRBV6-3 and TRBJ2-5; weak D call: TRBD1 (5 bases). The germline gives CDR1 MNHEY, CDR2 SVGEGT. CDR3 length: 14 residues. Trimming took off 0 bases at V and 2 bases at J, with 7 bases between the two ends. Here the CDR3 reads CASSYSDRQETQYF. Written as DNA, the CDR3 is TGTGCCAGCAGTTACTCTGACAGACAAGAGACCCAGTACTTC.

The chain has TRBV28 and TRBJ2-3, with D possibly being TRBD2 (6 bases). This CDR3 region has 19 residues. The germline CDR1 and CDR2 sequences are MDHEN and SYDVKM. Trimming left V 7 bases short and J 4 bases short, with 30 bases between. The CDR3 spells CASTNAGLASHSGADTQYF. The CDR3 bases are TGTGCCAGCACCAACGCCGGGCTAGCGTCTCACTCGGGGGCAGATACGCAGTATTTT.

The chain joins TRBV18 to TRBJ2-5; D might be TRBD2 (5 bases). This CDR3 has 13 amino acids. The V gene lost 1 base and the J gene lost 5 bases, with 8 bases spanning the gap. The germline V gene encodes CDR1 KGHSH and CDR2 LQKENI. CDR3 sequence reads: CASSPRQRETQYF. CDR3 coding DNA: TGTGCCAGCTCACCACGCCAGCGGGAGACCCAGTACTTC. Looking up the rest from reference TRBV18 and TRBJ2-5 gives the full variable domain: NAGVMQNPRHLVRRRGQEARLRCSPMKGHSHVYWYRQLPEEGLKFMVYLQKENIIDESGMPKERFSAEFPKEGPSILRIQQVVRGDSAAYFCASSPRQRETQYFGPGTRLLVL.

The CDR3 reads CSVGRGNEQFF. The CDR3 DNA reads as TGCAGCGTTGGCAGGGGCAATGAGCAGTTCTTC. The rearrangement joins TRBV29-1 to TRBJ2-1; D is perhaps TRBD1 (6 bases). Germline CDR1 reads SQVTM; CDR2 reads ANQGSEA. This CDR3 is built from 11 residues. V lost 4 bases, J lost 6 bases, and 7 bases lay in between.

This clone has a handful of counts. V is TRBV15 and J is TRBJ2-1; 10 nucleotides line up with TRBD2. J lost 5 bases, V lost 2 bases, and 0 bases had no gene match. From germline, CDR1 is LNHNV and CDR2 YYDKDF (reference sequence). The CDR3 totals 14 residues. CDR3 coding DNA: TGTGCCACCAGCAGACTAGCGGGAGACAATGAGCAGTTCTTC. As protein: CATSRLAGDNEQFF.

This CDR3 reads CATTTSGGIGGELFF. In DNA form, the CDR3 reads TGCGCCACTACGACTAGCGGGGGAATCGGCGGGGAGCTGTTTTTT. The chain links TRBV10-2 to TRBJ2-2; 12 bases agree with TRBD2. CDR1 and CDR2 from the germline V gene are WSHSY and SAAADI. Trimming took 10 bases from V and 7 from J; bases not matched to a gene: 10. This CDR3 is 15 amino acids long.

This chain uses TRBV2 with TRBJ2-2; D is unclear. V was clipped by 6 bases and J by 3 bases, with 8 bases between them. The CDR3 runs to 13 residues. Germline CDR1 SNHLY, CDR2 FYNNEI. The CDR3 sequence is CASRLLDTGELFF. As DNA, the CDR3 is TGTGCCAGCAGGCTGTTAGACACCGGGGAGCTGTTTTTT. Combining the CDR3 with reference TRBV2 and TRBJ2-2 gives the whole variable domain EPEVTQTPSHQVTQMGQEVILRCVPISNHLYFYWYRQILGQKVEFLVSFYNNEISEKSEIFDDQFSVERPDGSNFTLKIRSTKLEDSAMYFCASRLLDTGELFFGEGSRLTVL.

The gene calls are TRBV6-2 or TRBV6-3 and TRBJ2-5, with 9 bases fitting TRBD2. V was clipped by 5 bases and J by 7 bases; unmatched bases: 5. The germline CDR1 and CDR2 sequences are MNHEY and SVGEGT. This CDR3 comprises 13 residues. This chain's CDR3 is CASSRDSGGTQYF. The CDR3 region has the DNA TGTGCCAGCAGTCGGGATAGCGGGGGGACCCAGTACTTC.

The rearrangement links TRBV12-1 to TRBJ2-2; the D call in the table, TRBD1, was not verified against the DNA. TRBV12-1 is flagged as a pseudogene. The CDR3 totals 18 residues. The CDR3 sequence is CASSTRIAAGQITGELFF. The CDR3 nucleotides read TGTGCCAGCAGCACCCGGATTGCTGCAGGCCAGATCACCGGGGAGCTGTTTTTT.

The gene calls are TRBV7-8 and TRBJ2-3; D is possibly TRBD2 (5 bases). CDR3 length: 14 residues. The germline V and J ends were trimmed by 4 bases and 4 bases, with 12 bases remaining between them. CDR1 is SGHVS and CDR2 is FQNEAQ in the germline V gene. The DNA for the CDR3 is TGTGCCAGCAGCTCAAGACTAAATTCAGATACGCAGTATTTT. Translated, it gives CASSSRLNSDTQYF.

The rearrangement links TRBV25-1 to TRBJ2-5; TRBD1 is a possible D gene (6 bases). CDR3 size: 14 residues. Germline values: CDR1 MGHDK, CDR2 SYGVNS. V was cut by 6 bases and J by 0 bases, with 11 bases left in between. The CDR3 sequence is CASSYDRNQETQYF. As DNA, the CDR3 is TGTGCCAGCAGCTATGACAGGAACCAAGAGACCCAGTACTTC. Based on the CDR3 plus reference TRBV25-1 and TRBJ2-5, the full variable domain is EADIYQTPRYLVIGTGKKITLECSQTMGHDKMYWYQQDPGMELHLIHYSYGVNSTEKGDLSSESTVSRIRTEHFPLTLESARPSHTSQYLCASSYDRNQETQYFGPGTRLLVL.

Turning to this clone: The sample holds other DNA sequences that translate to the same CDR3. The CDR3 sequence is CASSPSSYEQYF. The CDR3 DNA is TGTGCCAGCAGCCCCAGCTCCTACGAGCAGTACTTC. The rearrangement joins TRBV7-2 to TRBJ2-7, with D hard to call. Germline V gives CDR1 SGHTA, CDR2 FQGNSA. The CDR3 consists of 12 residues. The V gene lost 5 bases and the J gene lost 0 bases, with 5 bases spanning the gap.

The chain uses TRBV24-1 and TRBJ2-1; 10 bases line up with TRBD2. This CDR3 has 15 amino acids. Trimming cost V 3 bases and J 9 bases; bases outside gene matches: 7. CDR1 and CDR2 from the germline V gene are KGHDR and SFDVKD. CDR3 in DNA: TGTGCCACCAGTGATCCCGGGACTAGCGTCGGTGAGCAGTTCTTC. This encodes CATSDPGTSVGEQFF.

This clone was observed once. The J gene is TRBJ2-5, the V gene TRBV6-2 or TRBV6-3; possible D gene TRBD1, 5 bases. The CDR3 consists of 17 residues. Trimming took 2 bases from V and 2 from J, leaving 18 bases between them. Germline lookup yields CDR1 MNHEY and CDR2 SVGEGT. The DNA for the CDR3 is TGTGCCAGCAGTTACACCCAGGGCAGGGCTCCGCAAGAGACCCAGTACTTC. This sequence encodes CASSYTQGRAPQETQYF.

This clone came up a few times. The chain recombines TRBV5-1 with TRBJ2-7, with 7 bases aligning to TRBD1. V lost 5 bases, J lost 5 bases, and 19 bases stayed unmatched. Germline CDR1 and CDR2: SGHRS and YFSETQ. The CDR3 loop spans 17 amino acids. The CDR3 loop reads CASSPTKLTRGLNEQYF. CDR3 bases: TGCGCCAGCAGTCCGACGAAATTGACCAGGGGGTTAAACGAGCAGTACTTC.

This clone occurred once. The chain couples TRBV15 to TRBJ2-2; D is possibly TRBD2 (5 bases). V was pared by 0 bases and J by 4 bases, with 15 bases between. The CDR3 length is 17 residues. The germline V gene has CDR1 LNHNV and CDR2 YYDKDF (reference sequence). The CDR3 nucleotides are TGTGCCACCAGCAGAGATCTCTTGGGGAGACGCACCGGGGAGCTGTTTTTT. Its translation: CATSRDLLGRRTGELFF.

The table lists this clone with a few counts. The chain links TRBV6-1 to TRBJ1-5; 7 nucleotides agree with TRBD1. V shed 2 bases, J shed 4 bases, and the junction held 5 bases outside the gene matches. The CDR3 runs to 15 residues. Germline V gene lookup returns CDR1 MNHNS and CDR2 SASEGT. In DNA form, the CDR3 reads TGTGCCAGCAGTGAATCGGAGGACAGGAATCAGCCCCAGCATTTT. Translation gives CASSESEDRNQPQHF.

This rearrangement joins TRBV6-2 or TRBV6-3 to TRBJ1-5, with D maybe TRBD1 (6 bases). The CDR3 has 16 residues. Germline lookup yields CDR1 MNHEY and CDR2 SVGEGT. The V gene lost 6 bases and the J gene lost 6 bases, with 21 bases spanning the gap. CDR3 sequence: CASSTMGRGVSQPQHF. CDR3 DNA: TGTGCCAGCAGCACAATGGGCAGGGGAGTTAGTCAGCCCCAGCATTTT.

The V and J genes are TRBV19 and TRBJ2-1; TRBD2 is a possible D gene (6 bases). This CDR3 comprises 15 residues. CDR1 and CDR2 (germline): LNHDA, SQIVND (reference sequence). V was trimmed by 3 bases and J by 4 bases, leaving 13 bases between them. CDR3 sequence (DNA): TGTGCCAGTAGTATCGGTGGTAGCGGATACAATGAGCAGTTCTTC. Translated, it gives CASSIGGSGYNEQFF.

The V call is TRBV9, the J call TRBJ2-2; 14 bases align to TRBD2. The CDR3 length is 16 residues. Germline V lookup: CDR1 SGDLS, CDR2 YYNGEE. The V gene end was trimmed by 3 bases and the J gene end by 8 bases; junction bases not matched to a gene: 6. This CDR3 reads CASSDGTSGSPGELFF. The CDR3 DNA reads as TGTGCCAGCAGCGATGGGACTAGCGGGAGCCCGGGGGAGCTGTTTTTT. Full variable domain (rest looked up from reference TRBV9 and TRBJ2-2): DSGVTQTPKHLITATGQRVTLRCSPRSGDLSVYWYQQSLDQGLQFLIQYYNGEERAKGNILERFSAQQFPDLHSELNLSSLELGDSALYFCASSDGTSGSPGELFFGEGSRLTVL.

This clone appeared a single time. The V and J genes are TRBV19 and TRBJ1-5, with TRBD1 matching 8 bases. The CDR3 covers 17 residues. Germline V gives CDR1 LNHDA, CDR2 SQIVND (reference sequence). The V gene end was trimmed by 3 bases and the J gene end by 0 bases; junction bases not matched to a gene: 7. The chain's CDR3 is CASSIGRGPNSNQPQHF. CDR3 coding DNA: TGTGCCAGTAGTATTGGCAGGGGGCCTAATAGCAATCAGCCCCAGCATTTT.

The rearrangement links TRBV27 to TRBJ2-3; D is undetermined. Trimming shortened V by 3 bases and J by 4 bases, and 8 bases separated the two germline ends. There are 13 residues in the CDR3. The germline gives CDR1 MNHEY, CDR2 SMNVEV (reference sequence). This chain's CDR3 is CASSFGASDTQYF. Here the CDR3 DNA reads TGTGCCAGCAGTTTTGGAGCGTCAGATACGCAGTATTTT.

The chain recombines TRBV5-1 with TRBJ2-3; no clear D gene. Trimming left V 0 bases short and J 0 bases short, with 8 bases between. This CDR3 is 15 amino acids long. The germline CDR1 and CDR2 sequences are SGHRS and YFSETQ. In nucleotides, the CDR3 is TGCGCCAGCAGCTTGGAACAGTTAAGCACAGATACGCAGTATTTT. This gives the protein CASSLEQLSTDTQYF.

The rearrangement links TRBV6-6 to TRBJ2-7; weak D call: TRBD1 (6 bases). V lost 5 bases, J lost 0 bases, and 17 bases lay in between. The CDR3 loop spans 16 amino acids. The germline V gene has CDR1 MNHNY and CDR2 SVGAGI (reference sequence). This CDR3 is CASSPQSQGSSYEQYF. The CDR3 coding sequence is TGTGCCAGCAGTCCCCAATCACAGGGTAGCTCCTACGAGCAGTACTTC.

This chain joins TRBV7-2 and TRBJ2-2, with D tentatively TRBD2 (6 bases). From germline, CDR1 is SGHTA and CDR2 FQGNSA. V was trimmed by 1 base and J by 5 bases, leaving 11 bases between them. The length of the CDR3 is 15 residues. The CDR3 is CASSLVMAGTGELFF. The CDR3 nucleotides read TGTGCCAGCAGCTTAGTGATGGCGGGAACCGGGGAGCTGTTTTTT.

CDR3 sequence reads: CATSRPLGRGDTEAFF. DNA of the CDR3: TGTGCCACCAGCAGGCCATTGGGCAGGGGGGACACTGAAGCTTTCTTT. This chain joins TRBV15 and TRBJ1-1; 7 bases fit TRBD1. CDR1 is LNHNV and CDR2 is YYDKDF in the germline V gene (reference sequence). This CDR3 is 16 amino acids long. Trimming took 3 bases from V and 3 from J; bases not matched to a gene: 10.

V is TRBV5-1 and J is TRBJ1-2; 9 bases are shared with TRBD1. Looked up from germline, CDR1 is SGHRS and CDR2 is YFSETQ. Trimming cost V 4 bases and J 8 bases; bases outside gene matches: 9. The CDR3 covers 14 residues. This chain's CDR3 is CASSPLGTGRGYTF. The CDR3 DNA sequence: TGCGCCAGCAGCCCCCTAGGGACAGGGAGAGGCTACACCTTC. The full variable domain, in which reference TRBV5-1 and TRBJ1-2 provide the parts outside the CDR3, is KAGVTQTPRYLIKTRGQQVTLSCSPISGHRSVSWYQQTPGQGLQFLFEYFSETQRNKGNFPGRFSGRQFSNSRSEMNVSTLELGDSALYLCASSPLGTGRGYTFGSGTRLTVV.